This is a list of T cell receptor beta chains from one sample in a study of beta chain features in type 1 diabetes. Produced via immunoSEQ multiplex PCR; TCRdb's table is partial and in-frame only. Of approximately 160,000 clones in the sample, over 7.5% were seen once. Sequencing was performed on central memory CD4+ T cells from blood. The source is a man between 18 and 29 years old in good health. Each CDR3 is given with its conserved first and last residue. The order of the fields is D gene, CDR3 length, J gene, V gene, clone size, CDR3 DNA, CDR3 protein. D genes are given only for firm matches. Part of the rows lack a size; the others show once, few, many or a class for expanded clones.

TRBD2,13,TRBJ2-7,TRBV6-1,few,TGTGCCAGCAGTGCCCGGGGGGGATACGAGCAGTACTTC,CASSARGGYEQYF
TRBD2,12,TRBJ2-1,TRBV9,-,TGTGCCAAGGGACTAGCGGGAGTGGAGCAGTTCTTC,CAKGLAGVEQFF
-,15,TRBJ1-1,TRBV5-1,many,TGCGCCAGCAGCTTGATCGCAGGGATGAACACTGAAGCTTTCTTT,CASSLIAGMNTEAFF
TRBD2,18,TRBJ2-7,TRBV7-9,-,TGTGCCAGCAGCCCTAGGCCGGTTCCTAGCGGGAGTCCCTACGAGCAGTACTTC,CASSPRPVPSGSPYEQYF
TRBD1,12,TRBJ2-7,TRBV29-1,many,TGCAGCGTTGCGGGACAGGGGTCCGAGCAGTACTTC,CSVAGQGSEQYF
TRBD1,16,TRBJ1-2,TRBV11-2,many,TGTGCCAGCAGCATGGGACAGGAGAATTCTAACTATGGCTACACCTTC,CASSMGQENSNYGYTF
-,13,TRBJ2-6,TRBV28,few,TGTGCCAGCATAGATTTTGGGGCCAACGTCCTGACTTTC,CASIDFGANVLTF
-,14,TRBJ1-2,TRBV12-5,few,TGTGCTAGTGGTTTGGGGGCGAGCACCTATGGCTACACCTTC,CASGLGASTYGYTF
-,13,TRBJ1-5,TRBV2,few,TGTGCCAGCAGTGTAAGGGAGCGTCAGCCCCAGCATTTT,CASSVRERQPQHF
-,14,TRBJ1-2,TRBV11-2,-,TGTGCCAGCAGCAGGGGTTCGGCTGGCTATGGCTACACCTTC,CASSRGSAGYGYTF
-,15,TRBJ1-1,TRBV6-6,few,TGTGCCAGCAGTTTCCAGGTACAGGGTAACACTGAAGCTTTCTTT,CASSFQVQGNTEAFF
-,13,TRBJ2-2,TRBV7-8,many,TGTGCCAGCAGGTTAATCCAAACCGGGGAGCTGTTTTTT,CASRLIQTGELFF
TRBD1,15,TRBJ1-1,TRBV5-6,-,TGTGCCAGCAGCGGGCGGACAGGGAAGAACACTGAAGCTTTCTTT,CASSGRTGKNTEAFF
-,14,TRBJ1-2,TRBV7-2,-,TGTGCCAGCAGCTTAGTTGGGCAGTACTATGGCTACACCTTC,CASSLVGQYYGYTF
-,13,TRBJ2-2,TRBV5-1,many,TGCGCCAGCAGGGATGGAGGGACCGGGGAGCTGTTTTTT,CASRDGGTGELFF
TRBD1,13,TRBJ1-6,TRBV6-1,-,TGTGCCAGCAGAGGACAGGGAAATTCACCCCTCCACTTT,CASRGQGNSPLHF
TRBD1,12,TRBJ1-2,TRBV28,-,TGTGCCTCTTCGGGACAGGGGTCCGGCTACACCTTC,CASSGQGSGYTF
-,12,TRBJ2-7,TRBV4-2,-,TGTGCCAGCAGCTTGGTTCGGGACGAGCAGTACTTC,CASSLVRDEQYF
-,12,TRBJ2-7,TRBV18,-,TGTGCCAGCTCACCAATTACGGACGAGCAGTACTTC,CASSPITDEQYF
-,15,TRBJ2-3,TRBV7-3,few,TGTGCCAGCAGCTCCTCGCGGGGCCTGGGAGATACGCAGTATTTT,CASSSSRGLGDTQYF
-,12,TRBJ1-1,TRBV14,-,TGTGCCAGCAGCCACGCAGCGGGAGAAGCTTTCTTT,CASSHAAGEAFF
-,15,TRBJ2-5,TRBV14,-,TGTGCCAGCAGCCCGAAGCCGACTCAGCAAGAGACCCAGTACTTC,CASSPKPTQQETQYF
-,16,TRBJ1-5,TRBV2,few,TGTGCCAGCAGTGAACGGGGGGCGGGAAGCAATCAGCCCCAGCATTTT,CASSERGAGSNQPQHF
-,13,TRBJ1-1,TRBV6-4,-,TGTGCCAGCAGTGACGGAAGGGGAACTGAAGCTTTCTTT,CASSDGRGTEAFF
-,14,TRBJ2-7,TRBV7-9,-,TGTGCCAGCAGCCTCGGACACCGAACCTACGAGCAGTACTTC,CASSLGHRTYEQYF
-,14,TRBJ2-3,TRBV2,-,TGTGCCAGCAGTGAGGGCCTTGGCACAGATACGCAGTATTTT,CASSEGLGTDTQYF
-,15,TRBJ1-4,TRBV5-5,few,TGTGCCAGCAGCTTGGAGCCCGGTTTAATCGAAAAACTGTTTTTT,CASSLEPGLIEKLFF
-,17,TRBJ1-3,TRBV4-1,few,TGCGCCAGCAGCCAGAGGGGGTTTACCCTCTCTGGAAACACCATATATTTT,CASSQRGFTLSGNTIYF
-,16,TRBJ1-1,TRBV6-5,-,TGTGCCAGCAGTTACATCTGGGGAGCCGTGAACACTGAAGCTTTCTTT,CASSYIWGAVNTEAFF
-,14,TRBJ1-1,TRBV7-2,-,TGTGCCAGCAGCCCCGACGGGAGAGGGACTGAAGCTTTCTTT,CASSPDGRGTEAFF
-,14,TRBJ1-5,TRBV6-6,few,TGTGCCAGCACCAACAGGGACGACAATCAGCCCCAGCATTTT,CASTNRDDNQPQHF
-,13,TRBJ1-1,TRBV29-1,many,TGCAGCGTTGCTAGACAGGCGAACACTGAAGCTTTCTTT,CSVARQANTEAFF
-,15,TRBJ2-5,TRBV7-2,few,TGTGCCAGCAGCTTAGATACAGGGTACCAAGAGACCCAGTACTTC,CASSLDTGYQETQYF
TRBD1,15,TRBJ2-1,TRBV5-6,-,TGTGCCAGCAGCTGGCTCCCGGGACAGGTTAATGAGCAGTTCTTC,CASSWLPGQVNEQFF
-,15,TRBJ2-5,TRBV19,-,TGTGCCAGTAGTATAGGGTACAGGCTCCAAGAGACCCAGTACTTC,CASSIGYRLQETQYF
-,14,TRBJ2-7,TRBV28,-,TGTGCCAGCAGTTCCTCAGACAGAGACTACGAGCAGTACTTC,CASSSSDRDYEQYF
TRBD1,15,TRBJ2-1,TRBV11-2,few,TGTGCCAGCAGCTTGGACAGGGGGCCATACAATGAGCAGTTCTTC,CASSLDRGPYNEQFF
-,15,TRBJ2-1,TRBV14,few,TGTGCCAGCAGCCAAGTTAGCGGCAGTTACAATGAGCAGTTCTTC,CASSQVSGSYNEQFF
-,13,TRBJ2-5,TRBV5-4,few,TGTGCCAGCAGCTCCGGACTCGGAGAGACCCAGTACTTC,CASSSGLGETQYF
TRBD1,15,TRBJ2-7,TRBV7-8,few,TGTGCCAGCAGCGTAGGTCGGGACAGCTCCTACGAGCAGTACTTC,CASSVGRDSSYEQYF
-,16,TRBJ1-5,TRBV5-1,few,TGCGCCAGCAGCACGGGGGGCTCGACGGGCAATCAGCCCCAGCATTTT,CASSTGGSTGNQPQHF
-,10,TRBJ1-1,TRBV30,few,TGTGCCTTCCTGCGAACTGAAGCTTTCTTT,CAFLRTEAFF
-,17,TRBJ2-3,TRBV4-3,few,TGCGCCAGCAGCCCTACCCCAACGGGAGTGGGCACAGATACGCAGTATTTT,CASSPTPTGVGTDTQYF
-,15,TRBJ2-3,TRBV30,-,TGTGCCTGGAGTGTGTCCGGGACTAGCACAGATACGCAGTATTTT,CAWSVSGTSTDTQYF
TRBD1,15,TRBJ2-1,TRBV5-1,few,TGCGCCAGCAGCCGAAGACAGGGTGGGTTGAATGAGCAGTTCTTC,CASSRRQGGLNEQFF
-,15,TRBJ2-7,TRBV28,-,TGTGCCAGCAGTTTAGGTCTATCCCTAGCCTACGAGCAGTACTTC,CASSLGLSLAYEQYF
-,16,TRBJ2-6,TRBV4-1,-,TGCGCCAGCAGCCCAGGGGTTTACTCTGGGGCCAACGTCCTGACTTTC,CASSPGVYSGANVLTF
-,15,TRBJ1-2,TRBV4-2,few,TGTGCCAGCAGCCAAGGGCAGGGGACCAACTATGGCTACACCTTC,CASSQGQGTNYGYTF
-,13,TRBJ2-3,TRBV11-3,-,TGTGCCAGCAGTCAGTCCAGCACAGATACGCAGTATTTT,CASSQSSTDTQYF
TRBD1,15,TRBJ2-3,TRBV4-3,once,TGCGCCAGCAGCCAACAGGGGGCGCGGACAGATACGCAGTATTTT,CASSQQGARTDTQYF
TRBD1,16,TRBJ1-1,TRBV28,few,TGTGCCAGCAGGGCACCACAGGGGGCAGTGAACACTGAAGCTTTCTTT,CASRAPQGAVNTEAFF
TRBD2,17,TRBJ2-5,TRBV4-2,-,TGTGCCAGCACGCTACCAAGGCAGCGGGGGGGGCAAGAGACCCAGTACTTC,CASTLPRQRGGQETQYF
TRBD2,14,TRBJ2-2,TRBV19,few,TGTGCCAGTAGTATTAATCGGGGGGCCGGGGAGCTGTTTTTT,CASSINRGAGELFF
-,14,TRBJ1-1,TRBV5-1,-,TGCGCCAGCAGCTTGGATACAGGGAACACTGAAGCTTTCTTT,CASSLDTGNTEAFF
-,15,TRBJ2-1,TRBV7-8,-,TGTGCCAGCAGCTTAGAACTTGCCTCCTCCAATGAGCAGTTCTTC,CASSLELASSNEQFF
-,17,TRBJ2-3,TRBV4-3,-,TGCGCCAGCAGCCAAGACCTAAGTGGGGGCCGGCCAGATACGCAGTATTTT,CASSQDLSGGRPDTQYF
-,13,TRBJ2-7,TRBV9,few,TGTGCCAGCAGCTCACAACAGGGCTACGAGCAGTACTTC,CASSSQQGYEQYF
-,15,TRBJ2-7,TRBV7-8,-,TGTGCCAGCAGCCAGGTGACCCTTGGCTCCTACGAGCAGTACTTC,CASSQVTLGSYEQYF
-,13,TRBJ2-5,TRBV19,-,TGTGCCAGTACCGGGGTTAACCAAGAGACCCAGTACTTC,CASTGVNQETQYF